This TCR beta chain comes out of a study of follicular helper T cells after annual influenza vaccination. Germline values: CDR1 LNHDA, CDR2 SQIVND (reference sequence). The CDR3 is 15 residues long. The V gene lost 3 bases and the J gene lost 2 bases, with 13 bases spanning the gap. TCRB sequencing was done at Survey resolution level. The table came from immunoSEQ multiplex PCR; TCRdb's copy has only in-frame clones and leaves some out. The sample lists roughly 630 clones; around 89% were seen once. This clone was detected only once. Time point of the sample: 2013-2014 season, 7 days after vaccination.

V is TRBV19 and J is TRBJ1-2; D is unresolved. This clonotype was obtained from an adult who received the influenza vaccine. The sequenced sample was CXCR5+ CD38+ circulating T follicular helper cells from blood, obtained 7 days after influenza vaccination. Documented subset: circulating Tfh, non-naive CD4+CXCR5+PD-1+ (ICOS+CD38+ or ICOS-CD38-). In DNA form, the CDR3 reads TGTGCCAGTAGTATCCCAGGTTTTAGGAACTATGGCTACACCTTC. Translating it yields CASSIPGFRNYGYTF. Drawing the rest from reference TRBV19 and TRBJ1-2, the complete variable domain is DGGITQSPKYLFRKEGQNVTLSCEQNLNHDAMYWYRQDPGQGLRLIYYSQIVNDFQKGDIAEGYSVSREKKESFPLTVTSAQKNPTAFYLCASSIPGFRNYGYTFGSGTRLTVV.